This record concerns one TCR beta chain sequence. Its antigen remains unknown. The source of the sample is a study of tumor and adjacent non-tumor tissue in lung cancer. Study context: Patients were aged about 30 to 76, nine to eleven men and a handful of women, stage I to III. On average, productive TCRbeta reads reached roughly 4.2 million per sample.

TCRbeta libraries were built with three rounds of nested PCR, modified from ARM-PCR. TCRdb re-analysed the multiplex PCR reads in MiXCR, keeping a single row per CDR3 protein. The top ten hold less than 20% of the sample, which has 80,000 to 130,000 distinct CDR3 sequences, about 62% seen once. This sample's RNA came from whole unsorted tissue. This non-tumor lung sample came from over 3 cm beyond the tumor edge. Newly diagnosed lung cancer patients had thoracic surgery in China, August–late 2014, without prior chemotherapy. The junction had 8 bases not matched to a gene; V was cut back by 2 bases and J by 3 bases. The CDR3 consists of 16 residues. Study conclusions and caveats: Tumor tissue had significantly higher TCR diversity than normal lung.

Sequencing was done on a sample of distant non-tumor lung tissue. The TCR originated in a man in his thirties or forties with non-small cell lung cancer. The chain has TRBV12-3 or TRBV12-4 and TRBJ2-3; the match to TRBD2 covers 7 bases. CDR3 residues: CASSLSPSGETDTQYF. DNA of the CDR3: TGTGCCAGCAGTTTATCCCCTAGCGGAGAGACAGATACGCAGTATTTT.